The T cell receptor (beta chain) under discussion was sequenced for a study of blood T cell repertoires in COVID-19. Study-wide background: Samples came from the United States, Italy and Spain, spanning acute and convalescent COVID-19. Sample material is recorded as cDNA or gDNA derived from T cells, B-cell-depleted T cells, or PBMCs.

In the authors' workflow: Reference gene primers were amplified, and this amplification served to estimate nucleated cell counts. Sequencing used immunoSEQ multiplex PCR; TCRdb keeps in-frame clones, though not all of them. The DNA gave D and trimming, while V, J and clone size come from that table. The sample includes around 100,000 clones, over 75% seen only once; the top ten take roughly 8.4%. The germline gives CDR1 MNHEY, CDR2 SVGAGI. With 6 bases removed from V and 7 bases from J, the gap between germline ends came to 15 bases. This CDR3 is 13 amino acids long. J is TRBJ1-1 and V is TRBV6-5; perhaps TRBD1 as D (6 bases). Sample: peripheral blood. The clonotype originates from a woman in her sixties or seventies who had recovered from COVID-19. Written as DNA, the CDR3 is TGTGCCAGCAGCCCGAGGGGGTTGGTTGAAGCTTTCTTT. Protein sequence: CASSPRGLVEAFF.